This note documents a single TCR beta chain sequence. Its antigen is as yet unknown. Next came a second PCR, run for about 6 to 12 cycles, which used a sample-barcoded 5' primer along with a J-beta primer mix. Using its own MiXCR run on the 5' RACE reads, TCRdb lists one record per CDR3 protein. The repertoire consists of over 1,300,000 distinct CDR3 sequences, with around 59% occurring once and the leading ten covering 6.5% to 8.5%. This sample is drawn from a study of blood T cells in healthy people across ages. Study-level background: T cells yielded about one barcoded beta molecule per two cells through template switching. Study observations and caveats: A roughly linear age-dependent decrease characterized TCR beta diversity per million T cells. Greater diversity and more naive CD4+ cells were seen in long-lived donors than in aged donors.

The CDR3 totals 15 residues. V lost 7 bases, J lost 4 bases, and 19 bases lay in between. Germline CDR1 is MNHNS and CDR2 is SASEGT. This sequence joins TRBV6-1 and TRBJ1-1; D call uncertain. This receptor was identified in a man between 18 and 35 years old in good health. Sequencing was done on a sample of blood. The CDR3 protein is CASTLFRPGGTEAFF. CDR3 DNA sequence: TGTGCCAGCACCCTCTTCAGACCCGGAGGCACTGAAGCTTTCTTT.